These 3 T cell receptor beta chains came from one sample sequenced in a study of T cell responses to AZD1222 COVID-19 vaccine. Profiling relied on immunoSEQ multiplex PCR, and the TCRdb table lists in-frame clones only, not all of them. Of approximately 100,000 clones in the sample, 80% to 90% were seen once. Sequenced material: peripheral blood, taken on day 0 of AZD1222 vaccination. Receptors originate from an adult in good health.

This chain connects TRBV7-9 to TRBJ1-1, with a possible D match to TRBD1 (6 bases). Trimming took off 2 bases at V and 4 bases at J, with 14 bases between the two ends. This CDR3 region has 15 residues. The germline gives CDR1 SEHNR, CDR2 FQNEAQ (reference sequence). CDR3 sequence (DNA): TGTGCCAGCAGCTTAAAGGGGGAGGGTATCACTGAAGCTTTCTTT. This translates into CASSLKGEGITEAFF. The entire variable domain, with the rest obtained from reference TRBV7-9 and TRBJ1-1, is as follows: DTGVSQNPRHKITKRGQNVTFRCDPISEHNRLYWYRQTLGQGPEFLTYFQNEAQLEKSRLLSDRFSAERPKGSFSTLEIQRTEQGDSAMYLCASSLKGEGITEAFFGQGTRLTVV.

The chain combines TRBV7-8 with TRBJ1-1, with D tentatively TRBD1 (5 bases). V lost 4 bases and J 4 bases, leaving 13 bases between the germline ends. The CDR3 is made up of 14 amino acids. The germline V gene has CDR1 SGHVS and CDR2 FQNEAQ. The chain's CDR3 is CASSYRDLSTEAFF. The CDR3 DNA is TGTGCCAGCAGCTACCGGGACTTGTCCACTGAAGCTTTCTTT.

This clone was counted once. The rearrangement uses TRBV25-1 and TRBJ2-2; 8 bases agree with TRBD1. This CDR3 is built from 15 residues. Germline-derived CDR1 and CDR2 are MGHDK and SYGVNS. J gave up 3 bases and V 6 bases, and 6 bases lay outside the gene matches. CDR3 sequence reads: CASSPTGADTGELFF. CDR3 sequence (DNA): TGTGCCAGCAGCCCGACAGGGGCGGACACCGGGGAGCTGTTTTTT.